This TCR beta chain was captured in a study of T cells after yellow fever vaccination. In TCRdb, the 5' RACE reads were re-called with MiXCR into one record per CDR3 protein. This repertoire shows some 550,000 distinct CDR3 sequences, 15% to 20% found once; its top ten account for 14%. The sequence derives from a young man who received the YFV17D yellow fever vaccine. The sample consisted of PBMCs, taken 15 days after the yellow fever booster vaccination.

CDR3 residues: CASSPSGRNYNEQFF. The CDR3 nucleotides read TGTGCCAGCAGCCCTAGCGGGAGAAACTACAATGAGCAGTTCTTC. This sequence joins TRBV3-1 and TRBJ2-1, with 10 bases lining up with TRBD2. V was clipped by 4 bases and J by 3 bases; unmatched bases: 3. The CDR3 has 15 amino acids. The V gene's germline CDR1 is LGHDT and CDR2 YNNKEL (reference sequence).